The source of this T cell receptor beta chain is a study of T cell changes during pregnancy in multiple sclerosis. The CDR3 sequence is 14 residues long. Germline assignment: CDR1 SEHNR and CDR2 FQNEAQ (reference sequence). V was shortened by 4 bases and J by 0 bases, with 10 bases between the two germline ends. Clones were sequenced by immunoSEQ multiplex PCR, and TCRdb holds only the in-frame ones, with some missing. There are over 80,000 clones in the sample; about nine tenths occur only once, and roughly 0.77% lies in the top ten. The sample here was peripheral blood, taken in the second trimester of pregnancy. The J gene is TRBJ2-7, the V gene TRBV7-9, with D tentatively TRBD1 (6 bases). The TCR was taken from a female donor in good health, enrolled as a control in a pregnancy study. Written as DNA, the CDR3 is TGTGCCAGCAGCTACAGGGCTAGCTCCTACGAGCAGTACTTC. This gives the protein CASSYRASSYEQYF.